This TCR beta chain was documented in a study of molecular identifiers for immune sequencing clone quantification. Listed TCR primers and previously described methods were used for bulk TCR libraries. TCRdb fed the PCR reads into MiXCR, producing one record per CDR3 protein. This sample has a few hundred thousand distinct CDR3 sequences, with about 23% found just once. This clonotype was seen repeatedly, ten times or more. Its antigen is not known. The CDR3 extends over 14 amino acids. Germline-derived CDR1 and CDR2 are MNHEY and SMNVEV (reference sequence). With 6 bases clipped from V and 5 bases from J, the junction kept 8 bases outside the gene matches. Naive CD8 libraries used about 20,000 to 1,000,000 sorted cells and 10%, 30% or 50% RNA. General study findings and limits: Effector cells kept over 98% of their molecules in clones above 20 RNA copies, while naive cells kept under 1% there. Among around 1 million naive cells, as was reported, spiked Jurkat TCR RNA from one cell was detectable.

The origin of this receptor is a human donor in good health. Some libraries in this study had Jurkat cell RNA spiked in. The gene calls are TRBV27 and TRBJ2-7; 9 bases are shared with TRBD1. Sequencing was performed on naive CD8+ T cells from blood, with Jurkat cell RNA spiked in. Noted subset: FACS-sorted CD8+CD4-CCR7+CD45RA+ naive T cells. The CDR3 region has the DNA TGTGCCAGCAGCTATGGGACAGGGTTAGACGAGCAGTACTTC. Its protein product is CASSYGTGLDEQYF.